Presented here are 25 T cell receptor beta chains from one specimen sequenced in a study of blood T cell repertoires in COVID-19. The data were produced by immunoSEQ multiplex PCR, yet TCRdb's version contains in-frame clones alone and is incomplete. The sample records fewer than 200,000 clones, 88% being singletons. The sequencing input was peripheral blood. Source of these receptors: a man between 35 and 55 years old with active or convalescent COVID-19.

The chain carries TRBV4-1 and TRBJ1-4, with unresolved D. This CDR3 spans 14 amino acids. Germline V lookup: CDR1 MGHRA, CDR2 YSYEKL. Trimming pared 5 bases from V and 10 bases from J, leaving 17 bases between. As DNA, the CDR3 is TGCGCCAGCAGCGGATATGCGGATATCGGAAAACTGTTTTTT. It encodes CASSGYADIGKLFF.

This chain links TRBV11-1 with TRBJ2-5; D gene ambiguous. The germline CDR1 and CDR2 sequences are SGHAT and FQDESV (reference sequence). The CDR3 is 12 amino acids. The V end lost 2 bases, the J end lost 5 bases, and 6 bases lay between the germline ends. The CDR3 nucleotides are TGTGCCAGCAGCTTATATATGGAGACCCAGTACTTC. As protein: CASSLYMETQYF.

The chain is built from TRBV5-1 and TRBJ1-6, with TRBD1 as a possible D gene (6 bases). The germline V gene encodes CDR1 SGHRS and CDR2 YFSETQ. Trimming took 3 bases from V and 9 from J, leaving 19 bases between them. The CDR3 consists of 16 residues. CDR3 DNA sequence: TGCGCCAGCAGCTCCAGCGGGACACTAAGGGGTTCACCCCTCCACTTT. Protein: CASSSSGTLRGSPLHF.

The J gene is TRBJ2-1, the V gene TRBV9; D is possibly TRBD1 (5 bases). The CDR3 extends over 16 amino acids. Germline V gene sequence: CDR1 SGDLS, CDR2 YYNGEE. V was trimmed by 0 bases and J by 2 bases, leaving 12 bases between them. In DNA, the CDR3 is TGTGCCAGCAGCGTAGGTGGGCAGGGTGCCTACAATGAGCAGTTCTTC. Translating gives CASSVGGQGAYNEQFF.

The chain couples TRBV6-1 to TRBJ2-7, with D unresolved. There are 13 residues in the CDR3. Germline V gives CDR1 MNHNS, CDR2 SASEGT. Trimming shortened V by 1 base and J by 0 bases, and 4 bases separated the two germline ends. CDR3 sequence reads: CASSEVSSYEQYF. The CDR3 DNA reads TGTGCCAGCAGTGAAGTGAGCTCCTACGAGCAGTACTTC.

Here the CDR3 DNA reads TGTGCCAGCAGCAAACCTGGCAGTCTGGAGCAGTACTTC. Translation: CASSKPGSLEQYF. This chain links TRBV21-1 with TRBJ2-7; the table gives TRBD1 as D, unverified against the DNA. TRBV21-1 is flagged as a pseudogene. The CDR3 consists of 13 residues.

The CDR3 region has the DNA TGTGCCATCAGTGAACAGGGCGCAAACACCGGGGAGCTGTTTTTT. Residues: CAISEQGANTGELFF. The chain carries TRBV10-3 and TRBJ2-2, with a weak D call TRBD1 (6 bases). Germline V CDR1 and CDR2: ENHRY, SYGVKD. The CDR3 contains 15 residues. V lost 3 bases to trimming and J lost 2 bases, with 10 bases between them.

The J gene is TRBJ1-6, the V gene TRBV5-1; TRBD1 is a possible D gene (5 bases). The V gene lost 0 bases and the J gene lost 6 bases, with 7 bases spanning the gap. This CDR3 is built from 14 residues. CDR1 is SGHRS and CDR2 is YFSETQ in the germline V gene. The DNA of the CDR3 is TGCGCCAGCAGCTTGGAAGGGGCTAATTCACCCCTCCACTTT. Amino acids: CASSLEGANSPLHF.

The genes are TRBV28 and TRBJ1-4, with 10 bases that match TRBD1. The CDR3 is 15 amino acids. CDR1 is MDHEN, CDR2 SYDVKM, per germline. V was clipped by 7 bases and J by 7 bases; unmatched bases: 9. The CDR3 DNA reads as TGTGCCAGCACCAAGACAGGGGGCGTGGGTGAAAAACTGTTTTTT. Encoded protein: CASTKTGGVGEKLFF.

The chain is built from TRBV10-1 and TRBJ1-2; 10 positions match TRBD1. The germline CDR1 and CDR2 sequences are WNHNN and SYGVQD (reference sequence). V was clipped by 11 bases and J by 4 bases; unmatched bases: 10. This CDR3 has 14 residues. CDR3 residues: CAGYRDRGFYGYTF. The CDR3 bases are TGCGCCGGTTACCGGGACAGGGGATTCTATGGCTACACCTTC.

This clone was seen just once. CDR3 protein: CAWSPQPVAFF. CDR3 coding DNA: TGTGCCTGGAGTCCCCAACCGGTAGCTTTCTTT. The chain has TRBV30 and TRBJ1-1; D remains unclear. The CDR3 is 11 residues long. Germline values: CDR1 GTSNPN, CDR2 SVGIG (reference sequence). Trimming removed 2 bases at V and 10 bases at J, with 11 bases between.

The CDR3 nucleotides are TGTGCCACCAGCAGAGCTAGCGGGAGGGCCCGTGAGCAGTTCTTC. Its protein product is CATSRASGRAREQFF. The chain links TRBV15 to TRBJ2-1, with 12 bases identical to TRBD2. This CDR3 spans 15 amino acids. With 1 base clipped from V and 9 bases from J, the junction kept 4 bases outside the gene matches. Germline V gives CDR1 LNHNV, CDR2 YYDKDF (reference sequence).

V usage is TRBV9 and J usage is TRBJ1-2; D unclear. CDR1 and CDR2 (germline): SGDLS, YYNGEE. The V end was cut by 6 bases, the J end by 1 base, with 16 bases between. This CDR3 is 15 amino acids long. DNA of the CDR3: TGTGCCAGCACCATTCGCCCCGGGGATAACTATGGCTACACCTTC. Its translation: CASTIRPGDNYGYTF.

The rearrangement links TRBV18 to TRBJ1-1; a weak D match, TRBD1 (6 bases). The CDR3 runs to 14 residues. Germline CDR1 KGHSH, CDR2 LQKENI. V was trimmed by 2 bases and J by 1 base, leaving 8 bases between them. The CDR3 region is CASSPNRENTEAFF. The CDR3 DNA reads TGTGCCAGCTCACCAAACAGGGAGAACACTGAAGCTTTCTTT.

The chain couples TRBV28 to TRBJ2-3; a weak D match, TRBD2 (6 bases). Trimming took off 3 bases at V and 4 bases at J, with 11 bases between the two ends. The CDR3 consists of 14 residues. CDR1 MDHEN and CDR2 SYDVKM come from the germline V gene. This CDR3 is CASSFSGGPDTQYF. The CDR3 DNA is TGTGCCAGCAGTTTCTCCGGGGGTCCAGATACGCAGTATTTT.

CDR3 DNA sequence: TGTGCCAGCAGCCACGACAGGGTCTACGAGCAGTACTTC. This encodes CASSHDRVYEQYF. The chain carries TRBV7-9 and TRBJ2-7; 7 bases align to TRBD1. CDR3 length: 13 residues. Trimming took 5 bases from V and 3 from J; bases not matched to a gene: 4. Germline V lookup: CDR1 SEHNR, CDR2 FQNEAQ (reference sequence).

V gene TRBV7-2 combines with J gene TRBJ2-3; TRBD1 agrees at 7 bases. The germline CDR1 and CDR2 sequences are SGHTA and FQGNSA. Trimming removed 1 base from V and 10 bases from J; junction bases left unmatched: 2. This CDR3 contains 12 residues. The CDR3 loop reads CASSLVQGAQYF. As DNA, the CDR3 is TGTGCCAGCAGCTTAGTGCAGGGGGCGCAGTATTTT.

CDR3 nucleotides: TGTGCCAGCTCACGACTCACAGGGGTTAGCACAGATACGCAGTATTTT. Its translation is CASSRLTGVSTDTQYF. This chain links TRBV18 with TRBJ2-3; 7 bases are a match to TRBD1. The V gene end was trimmed by 4 bases and the J gene end by 0 bases; junction bases not matched to a gene: 7. The CDR3 length is 16 residues. Germline assignment: CDR1 KGHSH and CDR2 LQKENI.

This sequence joins TRBV4-1 and TRBJ2-7; TRBD2 might be the D (5 bases). This CDR3 region has 15 residues. V lost 0 bases, J lost 6 bases, and 15 bases lay in between. Germline CDR1 reads MGHRA; CDR2 reads YSYEKL. DNA for the CDR3: TGCGCCAGCAGCCAAGATCCCGGACTTCGGGGCGAGCAGTACTTC. It codes for CASSQDPGLRGEQYF.

This rearrangement joins TRBV28 to TRBJ2-7, with a tentative D call TRBD1 (6 bases). Germline V CDR1 and CDR2: MDHEN, SYDVKM. V lost 11 bases and J 3 bases, leaving 17 bases between the germline ends. The CDR3 consists of 13 residues. CDR3 coding DNA: TGTGCCGTAAGAGGCAGGGGTCTCTACGAGCAGTACTTC. This codes for CAVRGRGLYEQYF.

The chain employs TRBV28 and TRBJ2-7; TRBD1 matches 12 bases. Trimming at V came to 5 bases and at J to 1 base, leaving 18 bases not matched to a gene. The CDR3 loop spans 20 amino acids. Germline CDR1 MDHEN, CDR2 SYDVKM. The CDR3 loop reads CASSHPETGTGGYLSYEQYF. The CDR3 region has the DNA TGTGCCAGCAGTCACCCCGAAACCGGGACAGGGGGCTATCTGTCCTACGAGCAGTACTTC.

The J gene is TRBJ2-7, the V gene TRBV5-6, with 9 bases fitting TRBD1. Looked up from germline, CDR1 is SGHDT and CDR2 is YYEEEE. The CDR3 runs 16 residues. The trim removed 3 bases at V and 0 bases at J, leaving 7 bases unmatched. The DNA for the CDR3 is TGTGCCAGCAGCTCGTTTCGGGACAGGGCCTCCTACGAGCAGTACTTC. It codes for CASSSFRDRASYEQYF.

The chain joins TRBV19 to TRBJ2-2, with 9 bases identical to TRBD2. J lost 8 bases, V lost 4 bases, and 8 bases had no gene match. Germline V gene data show CDR1 as LNHDA and CDR2 as SQIVND (reference sequence). The CDR3 length is 15 residues. The CDR3 coding sequence is TGTGCCAGTAGTAAAACTAGCGGGCTACCTGGGGAGCTGTTTTTT. Residues: CASSKTSGLPGELFF.

The chain is built from TRBV29-1 and TRBJ2-7; no reliable D call. V gave up 4 bases and J gave up 5 bases, with 9 bases separating them. The germline gives CDR1 SQVTM, CDR2 ANQGSEA. The CDR3 is 11 residues long. In DNA form, the CDR3 reads TGCAGCGTTGCTCTCCCTCACGAGCAGTACTTC. Its translation: CSVALPHEQYF.

The chain links TRBV28 to TRBJ1-1, with D possibly matching TRBD1 (6 bases). Germline V lookup: CDR1 MDHEN, CDR2 SYDVKM. Trimming shortened V by 6 bases and J by 4 bases, and 12 bases separated the two germline ends. The CDR3 runs 13 residues. The CDR3 here is CASSPGTLTEAFF. CDR3 DNA sequence: TGTGCCAGCAGCCCCGGGACACTCACTGAAGCTTTCTTT. The full variable domain, its missing parts supplied by reference TRBV28 and TRBJ1-1, is DVKVTQSSRYLVKRTGEKVFLECVQDMDHENMFWYRQDPGLGLRLIYFSYDVKMKEKGDIPEGYSVSREKKERFSLILESASTNQTSMYLCASSPGTLTEAFFGQGTRLTVV.